A single sample is the source of the 31 T cell receptor beta chains below, sequenced in a study of cytomegalovirus exposure and HLA in healthy donors. Primers for the PCR totalled 60 Vbeta and 13 Jbeta. Data came from immunoSEQ multiplex PCR; TCRdb stores just in-frame clones and leaves some out. The table has more than 100,000 clones, 55% to 65% seen once. Sequencing used PBMCs. Receptors originate from a man aged 40-49 years in good health and CMV-seropositive.

This clone showed up just once. V usage is TRBV18 and J usage is TRBJ1-1; 8 bases fit TRBD1. Unmatched junction bases numbered 8, after V lost 3 bases and J lost 5 bases. Per germline, CDR1 KGHSH and CDR2 LQKENI. The CDR3 has 15 amino acids. CDR3 sequence reads: CASSPGARGRTEAFF. In nucleotides, the CDR3 is TGTGCCAGCTCACCGGGAGCCAGGGGGCGAACTGAAGCTTTCTTT.

This chain links TRBV7-2 with TRBJ2-1; 16 nucleotides match TRBD2. V trimming: 3 bases; J trimming: 13 bases; junction bases outside the gene matches: 12. The CDR3 consists of 17 residues. Per the germline V gene, CDR1 is SGHTA and CDR2 is FQGNSA. CDR3 DNA: TGTGCCAGCAGCTTGCGGATGGGACTAGCGGGGGGGGCGGAACAGTTCTTC. It yields the protein CASSLRMGLAGGAEQFF.

The gene calls are TRBV10-2 and TRBJ2-3; 11 nucleotides line up with TRBD2. The CDR3 spans 15 residues. Per the germline V gene, CDR1 is WSHSY and CDR2 is SAAADI. The junction had 5 bases not matched to a gene; V was cut back by 9 bases and J by 0 bases. CDR3 amino acids: CARASGGLSTDTQYF. The CDR3 DNA is TGCGCCAGGGCTAGCGGGGGGCTCAGCACAGATACGCAGTATTTT.

This sequence joins TRBV4-1 and TRBJ2-7; D is possibly TRBD1 (5 bases). Looked up from germline, CDR1 is MGHRA and CDR2 is YSYEKL. This CDR3 has 15 amino acids. The V end lost 1 base, the J end lost 4 bases, and 14 bases lay between the germline ends. The CDR3 reads CASSQGPRAWYEQYF. CDR3 DNA sequence: TGCGCCAGCAGCCAAGGTCCCAGGGCTTGGTACGAGCAGTACTTC.

This clone was seen more than once but under ten times. The chain has TRBV10-3 and TRBJ1-2, with D possibly matching TRBD1 (6 bases). CDR3 length equals 13 residues. The germline V gene has CDR1 ENHRY and CDR2 SYGVKD. Trimming took 7 bases from V and 2 from J, leaving 11 bases between them. The CDR3 sequence: CAIMGAANYGYTF. The CDR3 nucleotides are TGTGCCATCATGGGGGCGGCCAACTATGGCTACACCTTC.

CDR3 bases: TGTGCCAGCAGCCCGGGACAGAGCAATGAAAAACTGTTTTTT. Encoded protein: CASSPGQSNEKLFF. J is TRBJ1-4 and V is TRBV5-4; 7 bases line up with TRBD1. Looked up from germline, CDR1 is SGHNT and CDR2 is YYREEE (reference sequence). After removal of 4 bases from V and 5 bases from J, the junction contained 5 bases not matched to a gene. The CDR3 is 14 amino acids. The full variable domain, its missing parts supplied by reference TRBV5-4 and TRBJ1-4, is ETGVTQSPTHLIKTRGQQVTLRCSSQSGHNTVSWYQQALGQGPQFIFQYYREEENGRGNFPPRFSGLQFPNYSSELNVNALELDDSALYLCASSPGQSNEKLFFGSGTQLSVL.

This clone was recorded a few times. This chain links TRBV18 with TRBJ1-1; TRBD1 agrees at 8 bases. V lost 7 bases and J lost 4; bases outside the gene matches: 11. The CDR3 has 15 amino acids. Looked up from germline, CDR1 is KGHSH and CDR2 is LQKENI. DNA for the CDR3: TGTGCCAGCTACCCAGGGGGCGGAAGTTTCACTGAAGCTTTCTTT. It encodes CASYPGGGSFTEAFF.

V is TRBV6-1 and J is TRBJ1-5; the D is unclear. Germline V gene lookup returns CDR1 MNHNS and CDR2 SASEGT. There are 12 residues in the CDR3. The V end was cut by 6 bases, the J end by 4 bases, with 7 bases between. Written as DNA, the CDR3 is TGTGCCAGCAGGGCTCAGAATCAGCCCCAGCATTTT. It translates to CASRAQNQPQHF.

The chain combines TRBV29-1 with TRBJ2-2; D is possibly TRBD1 (5 bases). Germline CDR1 SQVTM, CDR2 ANQGSEA. The CDR3 has 15 residues. V lost 4 bases, J lost 1 base, and 13 bases lay in between. Written as DNA, the CDR3 is TGCAGCGTTGTACAAGGGGCCGGGAACACCGGGGAGCTGTTTTTT. It codes for CSVVQGAGNTGELFF.

V usage is TRBV7-2 and J usage is TRBJ1-5; 9 bases align to TRBD1. Per the germline V gene, CDR1 is SGHTA and CDR2 is FQGNSA. With 1 base clipped from V and 3 bases from J, the junction kept 4 bases outside the gene matches. This CDR3 has 16 amino acids. CDR3 loop: CASSLVGTGHNQPQHF. CDR3 DNA: TGTGCCAGCAGCTTAGTGGGGACAGGGCACAATCAGCCCCAGCATTTT.

J is TRBJ2-5 and V is TRBV7-9; tentatively, D is TRBD2 (6 bases). V was pared by 2 bases and J by 2 bases, with 9 bases between. This CDR3 has 14 residues. Germline CDR1 is SEHNR and CDR2 is FQNEAQ (reference sequence). The CDR3, as DNA: TGTGCCAGCAGCTTAAGGGACTTTCAAGAGACCCAGTACTTC. Translating gives CASSLRDFQETQYF. The whole variable domain, remainder taken from reference TRBV7-9 and TRBJ2-5, is DTGVSQNPRHKITKRGQNVTFRCDPISEHNRLYWYRQTLGQGPEFLTYFQNEAQLEKSRLLSDRFSAERPKGSFSTLEIQRTEQGDSAMYLCASSLRDFQETQYFGPGTRLLVL.

The chain has TRBV5-6 and TRBJ2-7; weak D call: TRBD2 (5 bases). Germline V gene lookup returns CDR1 SGHDT and CDR2 YYEEEE. Trimming cost V 6 bases and J 2 bases, with 15 bases left between them. This CDR3 region has 14 residues. Written as DNA, the CDR3 is TGTGCCAGCATCAACCGGACTTTTCCCTACGAGCAGTACTTC. It encodes CASINRTFPYEQYF.

The gene calls are TRBV6-5 and TRBJ1-2; no firm D call. In germline, CDR1 is MNHEY, CDR2 SVGAGI. Trimming took 4 bases from V and 3 from J, leaving 6 bases between them. This CDR3 has 12 amino acids. The CDR3 here is CASSFDYYGYTF. For the CDR3, the DNA is TGTGCCAGCAGTTTTGACTACTATGGCTACACCTTC.

The chain carries TRBV2 and TRBJ2-3; D not resolved. Trimming took off 4 bases at V and 2 bases at J, with 7 bases between the two ends. Germline lookup yields CDR1 SNHLY and CDR2 FYNNEI. The CDR3 covers 13 residues. The CDR3 is CASSVRNTDTQYF. The CDR3, as DNA: TGTGCCAGCAGTGTCAGGAACACAGATACGCAGTATTTT. The full variable domain, completed using reference TRBV2 and TRBJ2-3, is EPEVTQTPSHQVTQMGQEVILRCVPISNHLYFYWYRQILGQKVEFLVSFYNNEISEKSEIFDDQFSVERPDGSNFTLKIRSTKLEDSAMYFCASSVRNTDTQYFGPGTRLTVL.

The chain combines TRBV25-1 with TRBJ1-5; possibly TRBD1 for D (6 bases). Trimming left V 4 bases short and J 4 bases short, with 11 bases between. This CDR3 is 14 amino acids long. Per the germline V gene, CDR1 is MGHDK and CDR2 is SYGVNS. This CDR3 is CASSVTGINQPQHF. The CDR3 coding sequence is TGTGCCAGCAGTGTAACAGGGATTAATCAGCCCCAGCATTTT.

The genes are TRBV5-6 and TRBJ1-5, with D possibly being TRBD1 (6 bases). V gave up 0 bases and J gave up 0 bases, with 10 bases separating them. Germline values: CDR1 SGHDT, CDR2 YYEEEE. The CDR3 totals 16 residues. The CDR3 reads CASSLAGGFSNQPQHF. The DNA of the CDR3 is TGTGCCAGCAGCTTGGCTGGGGGCTTTAGCAATCAGCCCCAGCATTTT.

The chain is built from TRBV6-1 and TRBJ1-2, with 12 bases aligning to TRBD1. This CDR3 has 13 amino acids. The germline V gene encodes CDR1 MNHNS and CDR2 SASEGT. V lost 6 bases and J lost 8; bases outside the gene matches: 4. The DNA for the CDR3 is TGTGCCAGCAGAGCCGGGACAGGGGGCGGCTACACCTTC. This encodes CASRAGTGGGYTF.

The table lists this clone with a few counts. The chain uses TRBV6-1 and TRBJ1-2; D remains ambiguous. Looked up from germline, CDR1 is MNHNS and CDR2 is SASEGT. This CDR3 spans 14 amino acids. Trimming removed 7 bases at V and 4 bases at J, with 16 bases between. CDR3: CASTSSGGLYGYTF. In DNA form, the CDR3 reads TGTGCCAGCACCTCAAGTGGAGGGCTCTATGGCTACACCTTC.

This chain connects TRBV11-2 to TRBJ1-5, with D possibly matching TRBD1 (6 bases). CDR3 length equals 17 residues. Germline V gives CDR1 SGHAT, CDR2 FQNNGV. V lost 0 bases and J lost 4, with 16 bases in between. As DNA, the CDR3 is TGTGCCAGCAGCTTAGACTTGATCCAGGGGATGAATCAGCCCCAGCATTTT. It yields the protein CASSLDLIQGMNQPQHF.

The chain links TRBV29-1 to TRBJ2-1, with 9 bases lining up with TRBD1. V shed 4 bases, J shed 2 bases, and the junction held 6 bases outside the gene matches. Germline CDR1 and CDR2: SQVTM and ANQGSEA. This CDR3 spans 15 amino acids. This chain's CDR3 is CSVGGQGQTYNEQFF. The CDR3 nucleotides read TGCAGCGTTGGGGGACAGGGTCAGACCTACAATGAGCAGTTCTTC.

The rearrangement links TRBV19 to TRBJ1-5, with D tentatively TRBD1 (6 bases). Trimming left V 6 bases short and J 0 bases short, with 12 bases between. The germline V gene has CDR1 LNHDA and CDR2 SQIVND (reference sequence). This CDR3 is 15 amino acids long. Here the CDR3 reads CASSRGRNSNQPQHF. Here the CDR3 DNA reads TGTGCCAGTAGCAGGGGCAGAAATAGCAATCAGCCCCAGCATTTT.

The chain combines TRBV7-9 with TRBJ2-2; D is possibly TRBD2 (6 bases). The CDR3 has 15 amino acids. Germline V gives CDR1 SEHNR, CDR2 FQNEAQ (reference sequence). The V end lost 0 bases, the J end lost 3 bases, and 8 bases lay between the germline ends. As DNA, the CDR3 is TGTGCCAGCAGCTTAGCGCAGCGGGACACCGGGGAGCTGTTTTTT. Its protein is CASSLAQRDTGELFF.

The V gene is TRBV27, the J gene TRBJ2-5; TRBD2 matches 7 bases. Losses at the gene ends were 0 bases for V and 2 bases for J; bases not matched to a gene: 6. This CDR3 region has 16 residues. Per germline, CDR1 MNHEY and CDR2 SMNVEV (reference sequence). CDR3 in DNA: TGTGCCAGCAGTTTATCTGTGGGACTAACTCAAGAGACCCAGTACTTC. Protein product: CASSLSVGLTQETQYF.

V and J are TRBV27 and TRBJ2-7; 7 nucleotides align to TRBD1. Germline V gene sequence: CDR1 MNHEY, CDR2 SMNVEV (reference sequence). The V and J ends lost 6 bases and 4 bases, in that order; junction bases with no gene match: 12. The CDR3 extends over 15 amino acids. DNA of the CDR3: TGTGCCAGCAGCGCCCCGGGACAGAGATTATACGAGCAGTACTTC. This translates into CASSAPGQRLYEQYF.

The chain recombines TRBV6-4 with TRBJ2-1, with 7 nucleotides matching TRBD2. Germline CDR1 reads MRHNA; CDR2 reads SNTAGT. Trimming cost V 2 bases and J 1 base; bases outside gene matches: 2. The CDR3 is 15 amino acids. This CDR3 is CASSDAGVSYNEQFF. DNA for the CDR3: TGTGCCAGCAGTGACGCGGGGGTTTCCTACAATGAGCAGTTCTTC.

The CDR3 sequence is CASSTDRTTYEQYF. The DNA for the CDR3 is TGTGCCAGTAGTACGGACAGAACCACCTACGAGCAGTACTTC. The chain joins TRBV19 to TRBJ2-7; D perhaps matches TRBD1 (6 bases). The germline CDR1 and CDR2 sequences are LNHDA and SQIVND (reference sequence). The V and J ends lost 4 bases and 2 bases respectively, with 12 bases between them. This CDR3 is built from 14 residues.

In this sample, this clone turned up once. The chain recombines TRBV19 with TRBJ1-1; D gene ambiguous. In germline, CDR1 is LNHDA, CDR2 SQIVND (reference sequence). V lost 5 bases to trimming and J lost 5 bases, with 12 bases between them. This CDR3 has 13 residues. CDR3 region: CASSSQLETEAFF. The CDR3 DNA sequence: TGTGCCAGTAGTTCCCAACTGGAGACTGAAGCTTTCTTT.

The chain uses TRBV28 and TRBJ1-2, with D maybe TRBD1 (5 bases). CDR1 is MDHEN and CDR2 is SYDVKM in the germline V gene. Trimming cost V 3 bases and J 4 bases, with 6 bases left between them. This CDR3 contains 12 residues. CDR3 loop: CASSFGGYGYTF. CDR3 coding DNA: TGTGCCAGCAGTTTCGGGGGCTATGGCTACACCTTC.

This clone was counted only a few times. The rearrangement links TRBV28 to TRBJ2-1; tentative D call: TRBD1 (6 bases). The ends were cut back, 5 bases at V and 10 bases at J, with 12 bases in the middle. Germline V lookup: CDR1 MDHEN, CDR2 SYDVKM. The CDR3 covers 12 residues. Here the CDR3 reads CASSPPGQEQFF. The CDR3 DNA is TGTGCCAGCAGTCCACCGGGACAAGAGCAGTTCTTC.

Comments on this clone: Within the sample, other DNA sequences also encode this same CDR3. This sequence joins TRBV27 and TRBJ1-4; 8 bases are a match to TRBD1. V was clipped by 8 bases and J by 0 bases; unmatched bases: 2. The CDR3 is made up of 14 amino acids. Germline CDR1 is MNHEY and CDR2 is SMNVEV (reference sequence). This CDR3 is CASSGGATNEKLFF. Here the CDR3 DNA reads TGTGCCAGCTCAGGGGGCGCAACTAATGAAAAACTGTTTTTT.

This chain joins TRBV6-4 and TRBJ1-3, with TRBD1 as a possible D gene (5 bases). The CDR3 runs to 17 residues. Per germline, CDR1 MRHNA and CDR2 SNTAGT. Trimming took 0 bases from V and 3 from J, leaving 15 bases between them. CDR3 sequence (DNA): TGTGCCAGCAGTGACTCGGTCAATGGGGGAGGTGGAAACACCATATATTTT. Its translation: CASSDSVNGGGGNTIYF.